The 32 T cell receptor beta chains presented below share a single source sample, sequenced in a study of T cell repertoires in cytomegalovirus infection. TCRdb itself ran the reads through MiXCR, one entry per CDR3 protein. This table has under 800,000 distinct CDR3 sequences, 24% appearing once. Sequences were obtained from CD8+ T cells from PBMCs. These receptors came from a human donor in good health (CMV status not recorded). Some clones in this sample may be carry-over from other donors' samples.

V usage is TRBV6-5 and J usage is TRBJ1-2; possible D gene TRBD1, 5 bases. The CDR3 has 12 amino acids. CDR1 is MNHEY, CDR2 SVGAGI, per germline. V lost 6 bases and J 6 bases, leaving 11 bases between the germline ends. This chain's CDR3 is CASSQWGDGYTF. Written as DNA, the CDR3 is TGTGCCAGCAGCCAGTGGGGCGATGGCTACACCTTC.

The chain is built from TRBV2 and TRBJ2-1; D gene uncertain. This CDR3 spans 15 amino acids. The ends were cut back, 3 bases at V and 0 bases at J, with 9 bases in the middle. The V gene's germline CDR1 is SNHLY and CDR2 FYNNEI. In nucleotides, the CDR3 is TGTGCCAGCAGTGAGCCTGGGGACTCCTACAATGAGCAGTTCTTC. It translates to CASSEPGDSYNEQFF.

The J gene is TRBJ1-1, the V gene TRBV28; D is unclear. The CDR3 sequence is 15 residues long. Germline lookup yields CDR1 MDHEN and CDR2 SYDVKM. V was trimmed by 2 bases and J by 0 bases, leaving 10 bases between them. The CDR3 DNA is TGTGCCAGCAGTTTAGTCGGGAGATTGAACACTGAAGCTTTCTTT. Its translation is CASSLVGRLNTEAFF.

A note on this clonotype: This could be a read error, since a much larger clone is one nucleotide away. The CDR3 region has the DNA TGTGCCAGCAGTGAAGAACAGGGGGCAACGCAGCCCCAGCATTTT. Residues: CASSEEQGATQPQHF. The chain employs TRBV7-6 and TRBJ1-5; 9 bases line up with TRBD1. The germline CDR1 and CDR2 sequences are SGHVS and FNYEAQ. V lost 6 bases and J lost 7; bases outside the gene matches: 10. The CDR3 length is 15 residues.

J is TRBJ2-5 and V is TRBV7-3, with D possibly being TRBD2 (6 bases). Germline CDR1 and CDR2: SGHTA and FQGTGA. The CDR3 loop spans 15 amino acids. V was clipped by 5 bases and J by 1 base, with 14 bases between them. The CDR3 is CASSVGVGGQETQYF. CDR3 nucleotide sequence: TGTGCCAGCAGCGTCGGGGTCGGGGGCCAAGAGACCCAGTACTTC.

CDR3 DNA: TGTGCCAGCAGCGCCCTCCGACAGGGTGGCGAGCAGTACGTC. Translating gives CASSALRQGGEQYV. The rearrangement uses TRBV9 and TRBJ2-7; 7 bases align to TRBD1. Germline V lookup: CDR1 SGDLS, CDR2 YYNGEE. CDR3 length: 14 amino acids. V lost 3 bases and J lost 6; bases outside the gene matches: 9.

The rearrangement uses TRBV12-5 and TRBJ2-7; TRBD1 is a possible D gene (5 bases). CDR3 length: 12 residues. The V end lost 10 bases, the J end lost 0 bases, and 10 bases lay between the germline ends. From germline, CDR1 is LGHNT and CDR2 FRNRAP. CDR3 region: CATQGFSYEQYF. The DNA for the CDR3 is TGTGCTACCCAGGGCTTCTCCTACGAGCAGTACTTC.

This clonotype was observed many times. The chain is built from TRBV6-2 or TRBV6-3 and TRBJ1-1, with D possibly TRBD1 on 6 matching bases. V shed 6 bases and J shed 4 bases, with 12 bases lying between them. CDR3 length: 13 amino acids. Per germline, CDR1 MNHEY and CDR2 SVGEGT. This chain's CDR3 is CASSTGRTTEAFF. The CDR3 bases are TGTGCCAGCAGCACAGGGAGGACCACTGAAGCTTTCTTT.

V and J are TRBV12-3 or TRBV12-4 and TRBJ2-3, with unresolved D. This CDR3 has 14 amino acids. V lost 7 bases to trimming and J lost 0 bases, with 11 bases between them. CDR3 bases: TGTGCCAGCATGATGGATCCTAGCACAGATACGCAGTATTTT. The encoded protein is CASMMDPSTDTQYF.

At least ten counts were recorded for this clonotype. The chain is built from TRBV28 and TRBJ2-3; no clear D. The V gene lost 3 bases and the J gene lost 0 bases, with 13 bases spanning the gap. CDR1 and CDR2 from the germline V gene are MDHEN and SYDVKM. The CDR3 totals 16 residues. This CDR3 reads CASSFLSAKSTDTQYF. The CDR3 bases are TGTGCCAGCAGTTTCTTATCGGCAAAGAGCACAGATACGCAGTATTTT. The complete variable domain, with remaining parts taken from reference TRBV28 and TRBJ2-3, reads DVKVTQSSRYLVKRTGEKVFLECVQDMDHENMFWYRQDPGLGLRLIYFSYDVKMKEKGDIPEGYSVSREKKERFSLILESASTNQTSMYLCASSFLSAKSTDTQYFGPGTRLTVL.

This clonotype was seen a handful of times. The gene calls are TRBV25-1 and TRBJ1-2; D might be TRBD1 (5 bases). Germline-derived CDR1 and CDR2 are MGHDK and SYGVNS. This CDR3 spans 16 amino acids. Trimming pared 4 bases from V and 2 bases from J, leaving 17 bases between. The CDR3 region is CASSGPLSRTNYGYTF. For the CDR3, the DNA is TGTGCCAGCAGTGGACCCCTGTCCAGGACAAACTATGGCTACACCTTC.

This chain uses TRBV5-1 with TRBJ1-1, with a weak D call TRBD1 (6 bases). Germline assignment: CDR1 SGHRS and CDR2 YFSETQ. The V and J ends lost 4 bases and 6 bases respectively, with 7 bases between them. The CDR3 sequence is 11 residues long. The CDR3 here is CASSKGAEAFF. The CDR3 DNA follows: TGCGCCAGCAGCAAGGGGGCTGAAGCTTTCTTT.

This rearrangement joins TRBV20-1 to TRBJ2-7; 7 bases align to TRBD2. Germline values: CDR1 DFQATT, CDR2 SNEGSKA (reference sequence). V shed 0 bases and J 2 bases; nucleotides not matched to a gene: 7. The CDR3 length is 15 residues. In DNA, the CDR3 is TGCAGTGCTAGAGATGGCGCGGGGACTACCTACGAGCAGTACTTC. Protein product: CSARDGAGTTYEQYF.

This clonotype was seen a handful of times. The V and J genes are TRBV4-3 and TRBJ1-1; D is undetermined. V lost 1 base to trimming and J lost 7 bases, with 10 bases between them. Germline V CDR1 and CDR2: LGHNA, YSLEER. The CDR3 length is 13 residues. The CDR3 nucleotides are TGCGCCAGCAGCCAAGGGTCCAGATTTGAAGCTTTCTTT. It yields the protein CASSQGSRFEAFF.

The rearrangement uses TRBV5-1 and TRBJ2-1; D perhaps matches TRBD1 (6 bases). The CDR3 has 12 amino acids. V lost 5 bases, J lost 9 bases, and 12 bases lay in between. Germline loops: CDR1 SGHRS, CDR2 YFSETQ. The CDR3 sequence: CASRLQGPEQFF. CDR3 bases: TGCGCCAGCAGATTACAGGGACCTGAGCAGTTCTTC.

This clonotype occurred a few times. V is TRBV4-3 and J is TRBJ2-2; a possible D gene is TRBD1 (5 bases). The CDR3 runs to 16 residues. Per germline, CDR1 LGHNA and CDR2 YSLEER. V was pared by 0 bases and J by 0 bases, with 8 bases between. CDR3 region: CASSQDRRANTGELFF. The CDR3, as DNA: TGCGCCAGCAGCCAAGATCGCAGGGCGAACACCGGGGAGCTGTTTTTT.

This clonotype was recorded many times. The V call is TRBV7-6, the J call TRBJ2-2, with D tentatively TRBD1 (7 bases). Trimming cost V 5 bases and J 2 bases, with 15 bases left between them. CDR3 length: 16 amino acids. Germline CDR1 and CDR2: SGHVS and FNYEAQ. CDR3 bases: TGTGCCAGCAGCCGCCGCGGGACAGTTAACACCGGGGAGCTGTTTTTT. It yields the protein CASSRRGTVNTGELFF.

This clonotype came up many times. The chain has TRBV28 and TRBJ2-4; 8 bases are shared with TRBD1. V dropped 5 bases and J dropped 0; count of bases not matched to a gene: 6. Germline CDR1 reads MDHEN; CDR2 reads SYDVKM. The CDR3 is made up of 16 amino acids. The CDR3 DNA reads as TGTGCCAGCAGTAGGACAGGGAGGCTAGCCAAAAACATTCAGTACTTC. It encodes CASSRTGRLAKNIQYF.

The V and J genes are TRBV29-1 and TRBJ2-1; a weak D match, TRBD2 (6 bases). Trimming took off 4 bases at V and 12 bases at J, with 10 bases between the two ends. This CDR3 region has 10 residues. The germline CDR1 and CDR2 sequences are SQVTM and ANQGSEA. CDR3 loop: CSVGRRVQFF. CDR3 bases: TGCAGCGTTGGTAGGAGGGTGCAGTTCTTC.

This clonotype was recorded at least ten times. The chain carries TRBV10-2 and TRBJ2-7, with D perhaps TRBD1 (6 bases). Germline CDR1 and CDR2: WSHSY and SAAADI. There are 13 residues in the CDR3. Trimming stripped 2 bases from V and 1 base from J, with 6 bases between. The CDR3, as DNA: TGCGCCAGCAGTGAGAGGGGGTCCTACGAGCAGTACGTC. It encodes CASSERGSYEQYV.

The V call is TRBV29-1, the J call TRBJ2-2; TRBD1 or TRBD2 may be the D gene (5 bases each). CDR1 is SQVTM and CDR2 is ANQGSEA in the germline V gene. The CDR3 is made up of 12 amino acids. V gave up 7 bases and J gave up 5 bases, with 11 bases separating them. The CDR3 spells CSARGDTGELFF. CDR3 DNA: TGCAGCGCCAGAGGGGATACCGGGGAGCTGTTTTTT.

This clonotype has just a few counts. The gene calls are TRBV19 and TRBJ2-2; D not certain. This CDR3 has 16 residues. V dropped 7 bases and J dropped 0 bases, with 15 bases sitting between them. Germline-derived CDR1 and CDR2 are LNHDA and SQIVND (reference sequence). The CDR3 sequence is CASMGRFTANTGELFF. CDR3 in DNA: TGTGCCAGTATGGGTCGATTTACAGCGAACACCGGGGAGCTGTTTTTT.

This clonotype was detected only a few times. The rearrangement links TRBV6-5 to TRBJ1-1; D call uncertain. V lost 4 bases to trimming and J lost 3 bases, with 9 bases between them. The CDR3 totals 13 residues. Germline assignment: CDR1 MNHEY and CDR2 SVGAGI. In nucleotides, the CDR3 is TGTGCCAGCAGTTGGTCCTGGGACACTGAAGCTTTCTTT. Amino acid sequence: CASSWSWDTEAFF.

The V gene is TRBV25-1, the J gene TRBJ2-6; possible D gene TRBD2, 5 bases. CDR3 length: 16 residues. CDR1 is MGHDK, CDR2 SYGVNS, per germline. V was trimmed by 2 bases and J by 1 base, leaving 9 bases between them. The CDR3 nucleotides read TGTGCCAGCAGTGAACTAGCAGAGTCTGGGGCCAACGTCCTGACTTTC. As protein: CASSELAESGANVLTF.

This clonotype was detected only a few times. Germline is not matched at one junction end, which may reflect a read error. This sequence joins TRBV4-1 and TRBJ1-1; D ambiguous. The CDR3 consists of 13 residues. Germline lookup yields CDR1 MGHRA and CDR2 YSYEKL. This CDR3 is CASSPAHGPEAFF. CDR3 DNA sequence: TGTGCCAGCAGCCCAGCCCACGGTCCTGAAGCTTTCTTT.

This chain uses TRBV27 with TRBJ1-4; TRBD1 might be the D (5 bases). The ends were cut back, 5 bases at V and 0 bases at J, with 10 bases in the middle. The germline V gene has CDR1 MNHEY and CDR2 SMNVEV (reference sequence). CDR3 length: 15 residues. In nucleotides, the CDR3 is TGTGCCAGCAGTGACAGAGCTGCAACTAATGAAAAACTGTTTTTT. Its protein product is CASSDRAATNEKLFF.

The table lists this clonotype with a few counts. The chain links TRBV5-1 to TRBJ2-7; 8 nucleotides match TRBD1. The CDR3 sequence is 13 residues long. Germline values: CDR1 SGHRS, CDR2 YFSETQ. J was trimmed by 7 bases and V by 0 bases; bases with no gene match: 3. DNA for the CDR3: TGCGCCAGCAGCTTGGCAGGGGGCCGAGAGCAGTACTTC. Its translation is CASSLAGGREQYF. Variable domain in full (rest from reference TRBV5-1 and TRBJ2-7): KAGVTQTPRYLIKTRGQQVTLSCSPISGHRSVSWYQQTPGQGLQFLFEYFSETQRNKGNFPGRFSGRQFSNSRSEMNVSTLELGDSALYLCASSLAGGREQYFGPGTRLTVT.

CDR3 protein: CASKFRLESSGANVLTF. CDR3 nucleotide sequence: TGCGCCAGCAAATTTCGGTTAGAGTCTTCTGGGGCCAACGTCCTGACTTTC. The chain has TRBV5-1 and TRBJ2-6; the D is unclear. CDR3 length: 17 residues. Trimming took off 6 bases at V and 1 base at J, with 17 bases between the two ends. Germline CDR1 SGHRS, CDR2 YFSETQ. The whole variable domain, filled in from reference TRBV5-1 and TRBJ2-6, reads KAGVTQTPRYLIKTRGQQVTLSCSPISGHRSVSWYQQTPGQGLQFLFEYFSETQRNKGNFPGRFSGRQFSNSRSEMNVSTLELGDSALYLCASKFRLESSGANVLTFGAGSRLTVL.

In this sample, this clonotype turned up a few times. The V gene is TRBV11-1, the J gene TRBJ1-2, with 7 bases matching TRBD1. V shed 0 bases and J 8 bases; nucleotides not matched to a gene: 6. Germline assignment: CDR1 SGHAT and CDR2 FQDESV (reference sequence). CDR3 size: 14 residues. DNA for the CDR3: TGTGCCAGCAGCTTAGCCTACGGGACAGAGGGCTACACCTTC. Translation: CASSLAYGTEGYTF.

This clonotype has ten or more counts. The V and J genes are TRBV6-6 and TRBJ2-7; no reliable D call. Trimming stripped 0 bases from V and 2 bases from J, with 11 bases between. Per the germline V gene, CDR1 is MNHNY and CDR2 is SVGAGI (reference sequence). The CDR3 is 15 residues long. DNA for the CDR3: TGTGCCAGCAGTTACTCGGCAAAAATCGCCTACGAGCAGTACTTC. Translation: CASSYSAKIAYEQYF.

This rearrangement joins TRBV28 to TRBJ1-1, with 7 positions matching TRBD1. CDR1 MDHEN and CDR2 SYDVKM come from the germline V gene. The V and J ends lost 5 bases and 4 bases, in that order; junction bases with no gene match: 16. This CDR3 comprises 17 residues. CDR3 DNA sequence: TGTGCCAGCAGTACGGCGTATGTAAGGGGGCAGGGCACTGAAGCTTTCTTT. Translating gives CASSTAYVRGQGTEAFF.

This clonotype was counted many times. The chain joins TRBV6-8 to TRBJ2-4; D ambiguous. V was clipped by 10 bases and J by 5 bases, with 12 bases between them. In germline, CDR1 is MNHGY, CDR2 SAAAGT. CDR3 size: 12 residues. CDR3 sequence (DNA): TGTGCCACCACTAACTGGGAAAACATTCAGTACTTC. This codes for CATTNWENIQYF.